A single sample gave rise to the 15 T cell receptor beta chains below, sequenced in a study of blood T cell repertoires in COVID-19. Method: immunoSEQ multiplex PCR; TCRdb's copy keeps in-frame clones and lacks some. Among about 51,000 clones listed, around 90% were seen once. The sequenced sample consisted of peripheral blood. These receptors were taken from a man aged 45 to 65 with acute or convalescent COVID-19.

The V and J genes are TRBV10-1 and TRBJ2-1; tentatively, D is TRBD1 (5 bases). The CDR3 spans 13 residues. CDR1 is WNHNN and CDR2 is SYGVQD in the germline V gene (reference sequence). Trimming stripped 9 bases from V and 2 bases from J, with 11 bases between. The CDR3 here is CASFQGTYNEQFF. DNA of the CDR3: TGCGCCAGTTTCCAGGGTACCTACAATGAGCAGTTCTTC.

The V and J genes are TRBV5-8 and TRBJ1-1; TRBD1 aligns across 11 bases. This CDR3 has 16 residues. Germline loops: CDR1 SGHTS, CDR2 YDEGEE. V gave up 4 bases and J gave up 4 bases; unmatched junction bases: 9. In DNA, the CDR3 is TGTGCCAGCAGCCACCGGGACAGGGGGGCGGGCACTGAAGCTTTCTTT. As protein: CASSHRDRGAGTEAFF.

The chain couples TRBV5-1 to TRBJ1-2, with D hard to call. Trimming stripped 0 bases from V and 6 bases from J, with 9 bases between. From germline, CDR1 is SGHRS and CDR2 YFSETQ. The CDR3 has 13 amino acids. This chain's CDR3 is CASSLGSGNGYTF. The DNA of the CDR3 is TGCGCCAGCAGCTTGGGATCGGGGAATGGCTACACCTTC.

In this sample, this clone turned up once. In DNA, the CDR3 is TGTGCCAGCAGCCAAGGGGTGTCAGGGGGCTATGGCTACACCTTC. This sequence encodes CASSQGVSGGYGYTF. The chain carries TRBV3-1 (or the pseudogene TRBV3-2) and TRBJ1-2; TRBD1 matches at 7 bases. Per the germline V gene, CDR1 is LGHDT and CDR2 is YNNKEL (reference sequence). The CDR3 is 15 amino acids. J was trimmed by 4 bases and V by 1 base; bases with no gene match: 6.

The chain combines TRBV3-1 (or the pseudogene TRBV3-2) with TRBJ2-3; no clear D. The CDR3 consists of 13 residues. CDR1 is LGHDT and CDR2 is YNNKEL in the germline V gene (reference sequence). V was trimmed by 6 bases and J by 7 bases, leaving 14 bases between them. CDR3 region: CASSRITNNTQYF. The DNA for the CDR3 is TGTGCCAGCAGTCGAATCACTAATAATACGCAGTATTTT.

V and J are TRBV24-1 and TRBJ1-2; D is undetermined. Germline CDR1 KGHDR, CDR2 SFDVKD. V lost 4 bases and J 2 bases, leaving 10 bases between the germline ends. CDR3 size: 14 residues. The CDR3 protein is CATSDFDINYGYTF. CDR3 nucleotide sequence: TGTGCCACCAGTGACTTTGACATCAACTATGGCTACACCTTC.

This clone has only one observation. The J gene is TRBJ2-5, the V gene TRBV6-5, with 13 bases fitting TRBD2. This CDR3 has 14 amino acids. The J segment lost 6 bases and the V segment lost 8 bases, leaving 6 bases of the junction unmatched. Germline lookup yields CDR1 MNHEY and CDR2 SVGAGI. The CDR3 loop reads CASATSGGAKTQYF. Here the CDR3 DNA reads TGTGCCAGCGCCACTAGCGGGGGGGCAAAGACCCAGTACTTC.

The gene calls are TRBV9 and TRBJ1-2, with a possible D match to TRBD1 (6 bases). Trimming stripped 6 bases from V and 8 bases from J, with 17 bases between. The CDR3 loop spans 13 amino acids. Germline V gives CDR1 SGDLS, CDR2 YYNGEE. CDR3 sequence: CASNLVGAQGYTF. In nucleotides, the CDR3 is TGTGCCAGCAACCTGGTGGGGGCGCAAGGCTACACCTTC.

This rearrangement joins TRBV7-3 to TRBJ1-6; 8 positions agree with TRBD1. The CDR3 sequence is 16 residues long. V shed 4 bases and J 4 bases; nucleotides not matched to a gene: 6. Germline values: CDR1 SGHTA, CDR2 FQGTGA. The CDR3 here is CASSYGQGLYNSPLHF. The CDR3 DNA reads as TGTGCCAGCAGCTACGGACAGGGCCTTTATAATTCACCCCTCCACTTT.

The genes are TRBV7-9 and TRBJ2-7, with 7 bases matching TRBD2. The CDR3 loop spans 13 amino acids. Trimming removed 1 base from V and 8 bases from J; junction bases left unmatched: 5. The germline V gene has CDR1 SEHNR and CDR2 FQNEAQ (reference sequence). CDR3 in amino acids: CASSLGGEGKQYF. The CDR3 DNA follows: TGTGCCAGCAGCTTAGGAGGGGAGGGGAAGCAGTACTTC.

CDR3 protein: CASSRDSARTQYF. CDR3 nucleotide sequence: TGTGCCAGCAGCCGGGACTCCGCCCGTACGCAGTATTTT. This rearrangement joins TRBV12-3 or TRBV12-4 to TRBJ2-3, with a weak D call TRBD2 (6 bases). The ends were cut back, 6 bases at V and 8 bases at J, with 15 bases in the middle. This CDR3 spans 13 amino acids.

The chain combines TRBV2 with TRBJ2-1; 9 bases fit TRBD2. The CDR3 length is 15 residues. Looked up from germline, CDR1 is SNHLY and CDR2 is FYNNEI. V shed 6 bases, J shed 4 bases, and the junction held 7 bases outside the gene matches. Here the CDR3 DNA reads TGTGCCAGCAGGGGTCTAGCGGGGACTTACAATGAGCAGTTCTTC. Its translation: CASRGLAGTYNEQFF. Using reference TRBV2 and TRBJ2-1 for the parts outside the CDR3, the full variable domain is EPEVTQTPSHQVTQMGQEVILRCVPISNHLYFYWYRQILGQKVEFLVSFYNNEISEKSEIFDDQFSVERPDGSNFTLKIRSTKLEDSAMYFCASRGLAGTYNEQFFGPGTRLTVL.

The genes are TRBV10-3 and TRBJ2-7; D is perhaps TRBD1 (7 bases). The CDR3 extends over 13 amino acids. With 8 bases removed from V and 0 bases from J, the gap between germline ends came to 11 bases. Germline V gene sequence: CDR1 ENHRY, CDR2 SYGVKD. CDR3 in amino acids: CAIAGQSSYEQYF. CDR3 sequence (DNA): TGTGCCATCGCGGGACAGAGCTCCTACGAGCAGTACTTC.

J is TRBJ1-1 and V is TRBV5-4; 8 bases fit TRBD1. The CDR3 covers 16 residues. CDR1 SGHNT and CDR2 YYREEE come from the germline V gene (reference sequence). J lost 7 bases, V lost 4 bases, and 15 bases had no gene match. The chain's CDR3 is CASSPGQGGLVIEAFF. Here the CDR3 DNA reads TGTGCCAGCAGCCCCGGACAGGGCGGGTTAGTCATTGAAGCTTTCTTT.

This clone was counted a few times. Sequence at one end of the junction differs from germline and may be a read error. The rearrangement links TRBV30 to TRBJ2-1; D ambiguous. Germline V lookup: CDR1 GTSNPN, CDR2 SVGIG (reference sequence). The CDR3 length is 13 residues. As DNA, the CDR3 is TGTGCCTGGGGTGTCGGGTCCTACAATGAGCAGTTCTTC. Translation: CAWGVGSYNEQFF. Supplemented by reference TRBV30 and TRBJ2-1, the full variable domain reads SQTIHQWPATLVQPVGSPLSLECTVEGTSNPNLYWYRQAAGRGLQLLFYSVGIGQISSEVPQNLSASRPQDRQFILSSKKLLLSDSGFYLCAWGVGSYNEQFFGPGTRLTVL.